This T cell receptor (beta chain) appears in the sequencing data of a study of metastatic and nonmetastatic thyroid tumors. This clone is medium-sized (0.01 to 0.1%) in the sample. All patients reached thyroid surgery having received no treatment beforehand. The CDR3 has 13 amino acids. Germline-derived CDR1 and CDR2 are LGHNT and FRNRAP. Trimming removed 0 bases from V and 4 bases from J, with 7 bases in between. TCRdb re-clonotyped the PCR reads through MiXCR. The table records just under 4,000 clones, 20% to 25% of them present only once. The source material was tumor tissue. V usage is TRBV12-5 and J usage is TRBJ2-7, with D perhaps matching TRBD2 (6 bases). This clonotype originated in a male donor with papillary thyroid cancer or a benign thyroid nodule (not recorded which). Some clones in this sample may be carry-over from other donors' samples. CDR3 nucleotides: TGTGCTAGTGGTTTGGTGGGGGGTTACGAGCAGTACTTC. It is translated as CASGLVGGYEQYF.